This passage covers 10 T cell receptor beta chains from one sample sequenced in a study of identical twins. Each CDR3 protein gets one entry after TCRdb re-called the 5' RACE reads with MiXCR. The repertoire holds more than 200,000 distinct CDR3 sequences, with roughly 13% as singletons. Sequencing used memory (CD45RO+) T cells sorted from blood. These receptors were taken from a woman between 18 and 29 years old in good health.

This clonotype was observed a few times. The gene calls are TRBV7-9 and TRBJ2-5; D is unresolved. CDR3 size: 12 residues. Trimming left V 8 bases short and J 5 bases short, with 12 bases between. Germline CDR1 SEHNR, CDR2 FQNEAQ (reference sequence). The CDR3 here is CASAWSGETQYF. The CDR3 region has the DNA TGTGCCAGCGCTTGGTCGGGCGAGACCCAGTACTTC. The full variable domain, in which reference TRBV7-9 and TRBJ2-5 provide the parts outside the CDR3, is DTGVSQNPRHKITKRGQNVTFRCDPISEHNRLYWYRQTLGQGPEFLTYFQNEAQLEKSRLLSDRFSAERPKGSFSTLEIQRTEQGDSAMYLCASAWSGETQYFGPGTRLLVL.

This clonotype was counted many times. The chain uses TRBV5-6 and TRBJ2-7; D is possibly TRBD1 (6 bases). CDR1 and CDR2 (germline): SGHDT, YYEEEE. There are 14 residues in the CDR3. Trimming shortened V by 4 bases and J by 6 bases, and 17 bases separated the two germline ends. The CDR3 protein is CASSVQGNEREQYF. The CDR3 coding sequence is TGTGCCAGCAGCGTACAGGGAAACGAGCGCGAGCAGTACTTC.

This clonotype was seen a few times. J is TRBJ2-5 and V is TRBV2, with TRBD1 matching over 9 bases. V gave up 6 bases and J gave up 3 bases; unmatched junction bases: 5. CDR3 length: 14 amino acids. Germline loops: CDR1 SNHLY, CDR2 FYNNEI. CDR3 nucleotide sequence: TGTGCCAGCAGGAGGGACAGGGTTGAAGAGACCCAGTACTTC. This translates into CASRRDRVEETQYF.

This clonotype has more than one count but fewer than ten. The chain links TRBV13 to TRBJ2-1; D is ambiguous. Looked up from germline, CDR1 is PRHDT and CDR2 is FYEKMQ (reference sequence). V was shortened by 0 bases and J by 9 bases, with 9 bases between the two germline ends. The CDR3 is made up of 13 amino acids. The chain's CDR3 is CASSLGPRSEQFF. The CDR3 DNA sequence: TGTGCCAGCAGCTTAGGCCCCAGATCTGAGCAGTTCTTC.

A few counts support this clonotype. The J gene is TRBJ1-5, the V gene TRBV15; D is uncertain. The CDR3 extends over 12 amino acids. Trimming left V 3 bases short and J 9 bases short, with 9 bases between. Germline CDR1 reads LNHNV; CDR2 reads YYDKDF (reference sequence). The CDR3 nucleotides are TGTGCCACCAGCAGTGGGGATCGGCCCCAGCATTTT. Residues: CATSSGDRPQHF.

This clonotype has more than one count but fewer than ten. The V gene is TRBV7-2, the J gene TRBJ2-7; D unresolved. With 5 bases removed from V and 3 bases from J, the gap between germline ends came to 11 bases. Germline values: CDR1 SGHTA, CDR2 FQGNSA. The CDR3 has 13 residues. This CDR3 reads CASSKSPHYEQYF. The DNA of the CDR3 is TGTGCCAGCAGCAAAAGTCCCCACTACGAGCAGTACTTC.

This clonotype was observed a few times. The chain employs TRBV20-1 and TRBJ2-5; D could derive from TRBD1 or TRBD2 (5 bases each). The CDR3 has 12 residues. Trimming stripped 5 bases from V and 4 bases from J, with 11 bases between. Germline CDR1 is DFQATT and CDR2 is SNEGSKA (reference sequence). CDR3 coding DNA: TGCAGTGCTTCCGGGACCAGAGAGACCCAGTACTTC. Translated, it gives CSASGTRETQYF.

This clonotype was recorded once. At one boundary the junction diverges from the germline segment, which might be a read error. The rearrangement joins TRBV7-7 to TRBJ1-1, with D maybe TRBD1 (5 bases). CDR1 and CDR2 (germline): SSHAT, FNYEAQ (reference sequence). CDR3 size: 13 residues. DNA for the CDR3: TGTGCTAGCAGCTTAGCCTGGGGCGGTGAAGCTTTCTTT. It specifies CASSLAWGGEAFF. The entire variable domain, with the rest obtained from reference TRBV7-7 and TRBJ1-1, is as follows: GAGVSQSPRYKVTKRGQDVTLRCDPISSHATLYWYQQALGQGPEFLTYFNYEAQPDKSGLPSDRFSAERPEGSISTLTIQRTEQRDSAMYRCASSLAWGGEAFFGQGTRLTVV.

This clonotype turned up a few times. J is TRBJ2-2 and V is TRBV7-2; D unresolved. Germline CDR1 SGHTA, CDR2 FQGNSA. This CDR3 has 13 residues. V shed 3 bases and J shed 4 bases, with 6 bases lying between them. The CDR3 DNA reads as TGTGCCAGCAGCTTGTGGGTCACCGGGGAGCTGTTTTTT. It yields the protein CASSLWVTGELFF.

This clonotype has more than one count but fewer than ten. V and J are TRBV5-6 and TRBJ1-1; D not certain. This CDR3 has 12 residues. Trimming pared 5 bases from V and 5 bases from J, leaving 10 bases between. Germline CDR1 and CDR2: SGHDT and YYEEEE. The CDR3 bases are TGTGCCAGCAGGGGGATTGGGACTGAAGCTTTCTTT. Its translation: CASRGIGTEAFF.